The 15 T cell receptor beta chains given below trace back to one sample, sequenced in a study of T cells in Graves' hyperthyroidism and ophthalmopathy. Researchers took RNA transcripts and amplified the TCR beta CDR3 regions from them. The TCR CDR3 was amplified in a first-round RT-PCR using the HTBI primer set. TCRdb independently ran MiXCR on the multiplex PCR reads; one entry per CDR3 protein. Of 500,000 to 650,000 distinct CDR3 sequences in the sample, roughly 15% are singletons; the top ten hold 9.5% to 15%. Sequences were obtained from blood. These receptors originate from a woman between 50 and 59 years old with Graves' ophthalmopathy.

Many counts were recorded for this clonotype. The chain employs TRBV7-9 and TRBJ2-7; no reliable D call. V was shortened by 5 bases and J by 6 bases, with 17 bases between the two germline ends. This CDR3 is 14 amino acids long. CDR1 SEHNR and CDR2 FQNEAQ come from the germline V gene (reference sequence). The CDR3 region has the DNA TGTGCCAGCAGCATTGAGGTTGGAGAGGCCGAGCAGTACTTC. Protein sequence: CASSIEVGEAEQYF. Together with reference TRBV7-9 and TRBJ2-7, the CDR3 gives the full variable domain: DTGVSQNPRHKITKRGQNVTFRCDPISEHNRLYWYRQTLGQGPEFLTYFQNEAQLEKSRLLSDRFSAERPKGSFSTLEIQRTEQGDSAMYLCASSIEVGEAEQYFGPGTRLTVT.

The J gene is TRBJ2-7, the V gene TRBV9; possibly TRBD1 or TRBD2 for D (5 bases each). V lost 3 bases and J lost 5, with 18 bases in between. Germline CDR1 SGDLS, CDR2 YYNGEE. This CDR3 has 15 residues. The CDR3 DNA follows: TGTGCCAGCAGCGGATACCGGGACCTCGGTAACGAGCAGTACTTC. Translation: CASSGYRDLGNEQYF.

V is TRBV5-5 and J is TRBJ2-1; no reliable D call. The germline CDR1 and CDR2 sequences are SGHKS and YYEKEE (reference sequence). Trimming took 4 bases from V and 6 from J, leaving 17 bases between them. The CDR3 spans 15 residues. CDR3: CASSSQTSPGNEQFF. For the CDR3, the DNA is TGTGCCAGCAGCAGTCAGACCAGTCCTGGCAATGAGCAGTTCTTC. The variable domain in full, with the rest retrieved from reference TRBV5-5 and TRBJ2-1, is DAGVTQSPTHLIKTRGQQVTLRCSPISGHKSVSWYQQVLGQGPQFIFQYYEKEERGRGNFPDRFSARQFPNYSSELNVNALLLGDSALYLCASSSQTSPGNEQFFGPGTRLTVL.

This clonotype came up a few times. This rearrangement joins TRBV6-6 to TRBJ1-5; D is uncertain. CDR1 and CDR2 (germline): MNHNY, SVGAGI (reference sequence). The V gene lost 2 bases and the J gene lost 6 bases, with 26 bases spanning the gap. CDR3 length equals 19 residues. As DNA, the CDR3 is TGTGCCAGCAGTTACGACCTCCCTGCGTTGGGCGCCGGTGGTCAGCCCCAGCATTTT. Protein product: CASSYDLPALGAGGQPQHF.

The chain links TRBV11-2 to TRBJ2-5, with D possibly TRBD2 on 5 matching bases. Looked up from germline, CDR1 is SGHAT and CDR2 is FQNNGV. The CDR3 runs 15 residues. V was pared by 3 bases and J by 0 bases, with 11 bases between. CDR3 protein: CASSLRVSYQETQYF. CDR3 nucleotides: TGTGCCAGCAGCTTGCGGGTGTCGTACCAAGAGACCCAGTACTTC. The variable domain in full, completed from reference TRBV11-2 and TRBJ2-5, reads EAGVAQSPRYKIIEKRQSVAFWCNPISGHATLYWYQQILGQGPKLLIQFQNNGVVDDSQLPKDRFSAERLKGVDSTLKIQPAKLEDSAVYLCASSLRVSYQETQYFGPGTRLLVL.

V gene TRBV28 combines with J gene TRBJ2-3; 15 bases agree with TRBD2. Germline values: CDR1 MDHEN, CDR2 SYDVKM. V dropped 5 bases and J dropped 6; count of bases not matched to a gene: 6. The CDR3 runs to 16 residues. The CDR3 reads CASSPGLAGGWDTQYF. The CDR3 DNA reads TGTGCCAGCAGTCCCGGACTAGCGGGAGGGTGGGATACGCAGTATTTT.

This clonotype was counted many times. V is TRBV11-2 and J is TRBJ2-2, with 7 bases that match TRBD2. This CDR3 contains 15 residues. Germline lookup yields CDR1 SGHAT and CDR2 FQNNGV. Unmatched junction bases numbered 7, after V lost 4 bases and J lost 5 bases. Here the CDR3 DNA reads TGTGCCAGCAGCTGGCTGCGGGGGAGGACCGGGGAGCTGTTTTTT. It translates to CASSWLRGRTGELFF.

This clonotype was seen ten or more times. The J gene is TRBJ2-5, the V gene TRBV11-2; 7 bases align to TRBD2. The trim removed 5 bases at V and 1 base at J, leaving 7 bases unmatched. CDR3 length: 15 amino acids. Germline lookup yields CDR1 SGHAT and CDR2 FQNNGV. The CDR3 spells CASSVIAGVQETQYF. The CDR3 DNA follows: TGTGCCAGCAGCGTTATTGCGGGGGTCCAAGAGACCCAGTACTTC.

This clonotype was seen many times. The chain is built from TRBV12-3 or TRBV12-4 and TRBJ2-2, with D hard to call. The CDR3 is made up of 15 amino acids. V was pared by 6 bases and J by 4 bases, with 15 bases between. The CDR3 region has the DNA TGTGCCAGCAGCCGGCGGCCGGAGACCACCGGGGAGCTGTTTTTT. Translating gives CASSRRPETTGELFF.

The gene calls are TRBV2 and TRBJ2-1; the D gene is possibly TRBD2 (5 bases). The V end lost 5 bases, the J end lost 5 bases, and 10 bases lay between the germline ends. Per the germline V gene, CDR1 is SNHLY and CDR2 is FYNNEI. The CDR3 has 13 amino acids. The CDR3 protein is CASSFGLNNEQFF. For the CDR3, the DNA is TGTGCCAGCAGTTTCGGACTTAACAATGAGCAGTTCTTC.

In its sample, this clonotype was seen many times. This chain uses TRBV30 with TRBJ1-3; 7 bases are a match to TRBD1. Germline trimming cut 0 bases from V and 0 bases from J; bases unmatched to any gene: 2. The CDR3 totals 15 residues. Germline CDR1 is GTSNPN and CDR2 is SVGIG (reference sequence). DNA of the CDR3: TGTGCCTGGAGTGTACAGGGGTACTCTGGAAACACCATATATTTT. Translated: CAWSVQGYSGNTIYF.

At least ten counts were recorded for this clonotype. The CDR3 region is CASSERSRVYEQYF. CDR3 nucleotides: TGTGCCAGCAGTGAAAGAAGCAGGGTCTACGAGCAGTACTTC. This rearrangement joins TRBV2 to TRBJ2-7; maybe TRBD1 (5 bases). Germline loops: CDR1 SNHLY, CDR2 FYNNEI. CDR3 length: 14 residues. Deletions cut 2 bases from V and 3 bases from J, with 11 bases between.

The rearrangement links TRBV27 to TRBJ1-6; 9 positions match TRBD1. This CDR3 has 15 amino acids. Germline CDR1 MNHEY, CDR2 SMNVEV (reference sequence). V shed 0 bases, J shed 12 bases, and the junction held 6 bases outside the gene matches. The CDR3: CASSLSGTGPLPLHF. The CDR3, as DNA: TGTGCCAGCAGTTTATCGGGGACAGGGCCGCTACCCCTCCACTTT.

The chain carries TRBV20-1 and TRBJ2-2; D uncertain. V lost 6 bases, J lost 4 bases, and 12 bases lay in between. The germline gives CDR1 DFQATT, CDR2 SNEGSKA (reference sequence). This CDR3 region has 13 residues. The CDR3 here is CSAGKTGTGELFF. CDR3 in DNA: TGCAGTGCCGGAAAGACGGGCACCGGGGAGCTGTTTTTT.

The CDR3 here is CASSPQRTRVDQPQHF. The CDR3 region has the DNA TGTGCCAGCAGTCCCCAACGGACCAGGGTTGACCAGCCCCAGCATTTT. This chain uses TRBV27 with TRBJ1-5; tentatively, D is TRBD1 (5 bases). CDR1 MNHEY and CDR2 SMNVEV come from the germline V gene (reference sequence). V dropped 5 bases and J dropped 7 bases, with 21 bases sitting between them. The CDR3 extends over 16 amino acids.